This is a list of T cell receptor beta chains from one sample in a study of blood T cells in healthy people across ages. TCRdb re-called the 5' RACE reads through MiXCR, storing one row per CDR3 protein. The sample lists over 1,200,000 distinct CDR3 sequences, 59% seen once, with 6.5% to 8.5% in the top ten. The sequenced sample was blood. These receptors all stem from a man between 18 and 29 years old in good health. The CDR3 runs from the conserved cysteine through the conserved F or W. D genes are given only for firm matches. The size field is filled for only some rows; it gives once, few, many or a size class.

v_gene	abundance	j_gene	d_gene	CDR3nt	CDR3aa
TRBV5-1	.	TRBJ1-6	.	TGCGCCAGCAGAAATAACATCGCTAATTCACCCCTCCACTTT	CASRNNIANSPLHF
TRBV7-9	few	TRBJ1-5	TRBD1	TGTGCCAGCAGCGGAGGGGGCCCAATGTCCCAGCATTTT	CASSGGGPMSQHF
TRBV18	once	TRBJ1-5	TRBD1	TGTGCCAGCTCTAAAATTCGGACAGGGGATAGCAATCAGCCCCAGCATTTT	CASSKIRTGDSNQPQHF
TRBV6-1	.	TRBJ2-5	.	TGTGCCAGCAGTGAACACACCGGGACAACAGAGACCCAGTACTTC	CASSEHTGTTETQYF
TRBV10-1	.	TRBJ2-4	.	TGCGCCAGCAGTAGGGACGCACCGAACATTCAGTACTTC	CASSRDAPNIQYF
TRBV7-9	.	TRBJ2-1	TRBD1	TGTGCCAGCAGCTTACCTGGGTCAGGACAGGGATCCTACAATGAGCAGTTCTTC	CASSLPGSGQGSYNEQFF
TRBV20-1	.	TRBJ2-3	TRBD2	TGCAGTGCTAGAGAAGCGGGAGGGCGCACAGATACGCAGTATTTT	CSAREAGGRTDTQYF
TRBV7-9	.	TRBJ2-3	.	TGTGCCAGCAGCTTAGAGTACGGGGCAGATACGCAGTATTTT	CASSLEYGADTQYF
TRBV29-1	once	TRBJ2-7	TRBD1	TGCAGCGTTGCCGATTCGGGACAGGGGACATACGAGCAGTACTTC	CSVADSGQGTYEQYF
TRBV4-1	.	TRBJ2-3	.	TGCGCCAGCAGCCAAGGGGTAGCTAGCACAGATACGCAGTATTTT	CASSQGVASTDTQYF